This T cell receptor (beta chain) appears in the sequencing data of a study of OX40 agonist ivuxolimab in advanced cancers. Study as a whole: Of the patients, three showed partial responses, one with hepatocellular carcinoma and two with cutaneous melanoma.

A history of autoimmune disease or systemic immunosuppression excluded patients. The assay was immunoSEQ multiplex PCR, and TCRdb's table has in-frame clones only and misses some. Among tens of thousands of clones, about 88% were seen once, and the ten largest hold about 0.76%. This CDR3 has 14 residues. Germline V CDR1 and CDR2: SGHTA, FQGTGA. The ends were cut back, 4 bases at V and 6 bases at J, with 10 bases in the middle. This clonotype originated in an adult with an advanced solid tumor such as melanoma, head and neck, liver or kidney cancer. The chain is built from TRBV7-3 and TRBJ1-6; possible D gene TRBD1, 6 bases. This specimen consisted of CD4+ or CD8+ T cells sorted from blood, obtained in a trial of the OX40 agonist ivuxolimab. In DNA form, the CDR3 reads TGTGCCAGCAGCTCCGGACAGATTAATTCACCCCTCCACTTT. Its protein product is CASSSGQINSPLHF. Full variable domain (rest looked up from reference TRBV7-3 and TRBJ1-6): GAGVSQTPSNKVTEKGKYVELRCDPISGHTALYWYRQSLGQGPEFLIYFQGTGAADDSGLPNDRFFAVRPEGSVSTLKIQRTERGDSAVYLCASSSGQINSPLHFGNGTRLTVT.